The 9 T cell receptor beta chains below all came from one sample that was sequenced in a study of early T cells in non-severe SARS-CoV-2 infection (dated by TCRdb to the early 2020s). The library was obtained by 5' RACE. Sequenced on a NextSeq 500. TCRdb cleaned the public reads at Q25 with fastp, built clones with MiXCR and kept in-frame beta chains. Duplicate CDR3 protein sequences are folded into a single record with the most common DNA and genes. For this sample there are 35,000 to 40,000 distinct CDR3 sequences; 9.9% appear just once. Jointly, the top ten make up around 10% of the sample. Sequencing used whole blood. Every receptor here comes from an adult who was a healthcare worker with PCR-confirmed SARS-CoV-2 infection or an uninfected control (not recorded which).

The chain uses TRBV28 and TRBJ2-2; tentatively, D is TRBD1 (5 bases). The germline V gene encodes CDR1 MDHEN and CDR2 SYDVKM. With 5 bases removed from V and 2 bases from J, the gap between germline ends came to 9 bases. The CDR3 totals 14 residues. The CDR3 DNA reads TGTGCCAGCAGTCGACAGTTTAACACCGGGGAGCTGTTTTTT. Encoded protein: CASSRQFNTGELFF.

The V call is TRBV12-3 or TRBV12-4, the J call TRBJ2-7, with a weak D call TRBD2 (7 bases). The V end was cut by 1 base, the J end by 2 bases, with 12 bases between. The CDR3 extends over 15 amino acids. Here the CDR3 reads CASSLGKRDTYEQYF. Here the CDR3 DNA reads TGTGCCAGCAGTTTAGGGAAGCGGGACACCTACGAGCAGTACTTC.

This chain connects TRBV3-1 to TRBJ2-3; TRBD1 aligns across 11 bases. The CDR3 is 16 amino acids. Germline loops: CDR1 LGHDT, CDR2 YNNKEL (reference sequence). V trimming: 2 bases; J trimming: 5 bases; junction bases outside the gene matches: 6. CDR3 sequence reads: CASSQPRDRGGDTQYF. The CDR3 DNA reads as TGTGCCAGCAGCCAACCCAGGGACAGGGGGGGAGATACGCAGTATTTT.

This clonotype was detected many times. The J gene is TRBJ2-7, the V gene TRBV29-1; D might be TRBD2 (6 bases). The CDR3 runs to 12 residues. Germline loops: CDR1 SQVTM, CDR2 ANQGSEA. V was cut by 4 bases and J by 8 bases, with 15 bases left in between. CDR3 nucleotides: TGCAGCGTTGGGAGGGACTCACAAAAGCAGTACTTC. Amino acids: CSVGRDSQKQYF.

This clonotype was counted only a few times. The chain recombines TRBV7-6 with TRBJ1-1, with D uncertain. There are 15 residues in the CDR3. The V end lost 1 base, the J end lost 0 bases, and 9 bases lay between the germline ends. Germline CDR1 and CDR2: SGHVS and FNYEAQ. Here the CDR3 DNA reads TGTGCCAGCAGCTTAGATGGACGGATGAACACTGAAGCTTTCTTT. Translating it yields CASSLDGRMNTEAFF.

J is TRBJ1-2 and V is TRBV27, with a possible D match to TRBD1 (5 bases). Germline V gene sequence: CDR1 MNHEY, CDR2 SMNVEV (reference sequence). The CDR3 loop spans 13 amino acids. V was shortened by 6 bases and J by 4 bases, with 12 bases between the two germline ends. CDR3 in DNA: TGTGCCAGCAGAAACCGGGACGGCTATGGCTACACCTTC. Amino acids: CASRNRDGYGYTF.

This chain uses TRBV12-3 or TRBV12-4 with TRBJ1-1, with D uncertain. The CDR3 loop spans 12 amino acids. The ends were cut back, 4 bases at V and 8 bases at J, with 11 bases in the middle. The CDR3 DNA reads TGTGCCAGCAGTTACCGGACGGGAGAAGCTTTCTTT. This translates into CASSYRTGEAFF.

This rearrangement joins TRBV7-3 to TRBJ1-2; the D gene is possibly TRBD1 (6 bases). CDR1 SGHTA and CDR2 FQGTGA come from the germline V gene. The CDR3 spans 15 residues. Trimming shortened V by 5 bases and J by 6 bases, and 19 bases separated the two germline ends. Here the CDR3 reads CASSQRPTGPNGYTF. The CDR3, as DNA: TGTGCCAGCAGCCAGCGCCCAACAGGGCCGAATGGCTACACCTTC.

This clonotype has at least ten counts. J is TRBJ2-2 and V is TRBV5-1; perhaps TRBD2 as D (6 bases). This CDR3 spans 15 amino acids. V lost 6 bases and J lost 5, with 17 bases in between. Germline CDR1 SGHRS, CDR2 YFSETQ. The CDR3 is CASISDGGETGELFF. The CDR3, as DNA: TGCGCCAGCATCAGCGACGGGGGTGAAACCGGGGAGCTGTTTTTT.